This TCR beta chain is drawn from a study of T cells in Graves' hyperthyroidism and ophthalmopathy. Using roughly 9.4 ml of fresh peripheral blood, PBMCs were prepared. Researchers took RNA transcripts and amplified the TCR beta CDR3 regions from them. HTBI primers drove first-round RT-PCR of the TCR CDR3. Each CDR3 protein is one row after TCRdb ran MiXCR on the multiplex PCR reads. Of approximately 690,000 distinct CDR3 sequences in the sample, about 14% were seen once. V dropped 4 bases and J dropped 6; count of bases not matched to a gene: 9. This CDR3 comprises 15 residues. Germline V gene sequence: CDR1 ENHRY, CDR2 SYGVKD.

This receptor was identified in a woman aged 45-60 years with Graves' ophthalmopathy. This chain connects TRBV10-3 to TRBJ2-7; TRBD2 matches at 10 bases. Source material: blood. The CDR3 DNA follows: TGTGCCATCAGTGGGAGTCTAGCGGGAGAAGGCGAGCAGTACTTC. Translated: CAISGSLAGEGEQYF.